This T cell receptor beta chain stems from a study of T cell repertoires and Cas9 in healthy adults. Study-level background: SpCas9-reactive CD4 and CD8 T cells were characterized for potency, cytotoxicity and lineage.

CDR1 and CDR2 from the germline V gene are SGHAT and FQNNGV. V shed 1 base and J shed 4 bases, with 10 bases lying between them. The CDR3 is made up of 14 amino acids. Profiling relied on immunoSEQ multiplex PCR, and the TCRdb table lists in-frame clones only, not all of them. The repertoire holds tens of thousands of clones, with over 85% as singletons. General study results and limits: Reportedly, SpCas9-reactive effector T cell proliferation and function were mitigated by SpCas9-reactive Tregs in vitro.

Remarks on this clone: Its target is unknown.

Sample: CD4+ effector T cells (CD127+, CD25-, CD137-, CD154-) from PBMCs; culture status not recorded. The receptor's source is a human donor in good health. This chain joins TRBV11-2 and TRBJ1-2, with D unresolved. The CDR3 DNA follows: TGTGCCAGCAGCTTAGCCGCAGAGTCCTATGGCTACACCTTC. It yields the protein CASSLAAESYGYTF.